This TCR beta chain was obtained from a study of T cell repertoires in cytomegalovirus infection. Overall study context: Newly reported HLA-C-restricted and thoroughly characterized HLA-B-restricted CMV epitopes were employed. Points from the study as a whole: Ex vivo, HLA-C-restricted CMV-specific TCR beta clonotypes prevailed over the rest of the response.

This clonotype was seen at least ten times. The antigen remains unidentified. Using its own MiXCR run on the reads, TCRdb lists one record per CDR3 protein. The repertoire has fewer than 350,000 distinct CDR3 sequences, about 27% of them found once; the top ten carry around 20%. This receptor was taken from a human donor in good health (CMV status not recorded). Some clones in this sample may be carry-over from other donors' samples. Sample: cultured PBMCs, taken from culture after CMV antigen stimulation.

The CDR3 loop is CASSLGRLAGGPWNEQFF. The CDR3, as DNA: TGTGCCAGCAGCTTAGGCCGACTAGCGGGAGGGCCTTGGAATGAGCAGTTCTTC. The chain has TRBV7-3 and TRBJ2-1, with 14 bases matching TRBD2. Germline assignment: CDR1 SGHTA and CDR2 FQGTGA. Unmatched junction bases numbered 10, after V lost 2 bases and J lost 7 bases. This CDR3 is built from 18 residues.